The rows below give T cell receptor beta chains drawn from one sample of a study of T cells in Graves' hyperthyroidism and ophthalmopathy. TCRdb processed the multiplex PCR reads anew with MiXCR; each CDR3 protein has one entry. The table has approximately 520,000 distinct CDR3 sequences, approximately 24% seen once. The sequencing sample was made of blood. The receptors come from a woman in her thirties with Graves' ophthalmopathy. Both conserved end residues are part of each CDR3. D genes are given only for firm matches. Clone sizes are given selectively: once, few, many, or a class where the clone is expanded.

clone_size: few; d_call: TRBD2; j_call: TRBJ2-7; v_call: TRBV2; cdr3_aa: CASRIAGGPGYEQYF; cdr3_nt: TGTGCCAGCAGAATAGCGGGGGGGCCTGGGTACGAGCAGTACTTC
clone_size: -; d_call: TRBD1; j_call: TRBJ1-2; v_call: TRBV5-1; cdr3_aa: CASSFLTGYGYTF; cdr3_nt: TGCGCCAGCAGCTTCTTGACAGGGTATGGCTACACCTTC
clone_size: many; d_call: -; j_call: TRBJ2-7; v_call: TRBV27; cdr3_aa: CASSIQGGYDEQYF; cdr3_nt: TGTGCCAGCAGTATACAGGGGGGGTACGACGAGCAGTACTTC
clone_size: many; d_call: TRBD1; j_call: TRBJ1-2; v_call: TRBV11-2; cdr3_aa: CASSPGATGAANYGYTF; cdr3_nt: TGTGCCAGCAGCCCCGGGGCCACAGGGGCAGCTAACTATGGCTACACCTTC
clone_size: many; d_call: -; j_call: TRBJ1-5; v_call: TRBV29-1; cdr3_aa: CSVAVSNQPQHF; cdr3_nt: TGCAGCGTTGCCGTTAGCAATCAGCCCCAGCATTTT
clone_size: -; d_call: TRBD2; j_call: TRBJ2-7; v_call: TRBV11-2; cdr3_aa: CASSPGTAGDPYEQYF; cdr3_nt: TGTGCCAGCAGCCCAGGCACAGCGGGAGATCCCTACGAGCAGTACTTC
clone_size: many; d_call: TRBD2; j_call: TRBJ2-5; v_call: TRBV6-5; cdr3_aa: CASSYFQTSAKETQYF; cdr3_nt: TGTGCCAGCAGTTACTTTCAGACTAGCGCTAAAGAGACCCAGTACTTC
clone_size: -; d_call: -; j_call: TRBJ2-7; v_call: TRBV28; cdr3_aa: CASSFSRPHEQYF; cdr3_nt: TGTGCCAGCAGTTTTTCCAGGCCCCACGAGCAGTACTTC
clone_size: few; d_call: -; j_call: TRBJ1-1; v_call: TRBV20-1; cdr3_aa: CSASKGDFTEAFF; cdr3_nt: TGCAGTGCTAGTAAGGGAGATTTCACTGAAGCTTTCTTT
clone_size: -; d_call: TRBD1; j_call: TRBJ2-7; v_call: TRBV7-2; cdr3_aa: CASSTDRGDEQYF; cdr3_nt: TGTGCCAGCAGCACAGACAGGGGCGACGAGCAGTACTTC
clone_size: many; d_call: -; j_call: TRBJ2-6; v_call: TRBV6-2/TRBV6-3; cdr3_aa: CASGPTSRQYSGANVLTF; cdr3_nt: TGTGCCAGCGGACCTACCAGCCGACAGTACTCTGGGGCCAACGTCCTGACTTTC
clone_size: -; d_call: TRBD1; j_call: TRBJ2-7; v_call: TRBV6-5; cdr3_aa: CASSYSSQGATEQYF; cdr3_nt: TGTGCCAGCAGTTACTCGAGTCAGGGGGCGACCGAGCAGTACTTC
clone_size: -; d_call: -; j_call: TRBJ1-2; v_call: TRBV2; cdr3_aa: CASSLHPSYGYTF; cdr3_nt: TGTGCCAGCAGTCTTCATCCTTCCTATGGCTACACCTTC
clone_size: many; d_call: -; j_call: TRBJ1-2; v_call: TRBV7-2; cdr3_aa: CASSLDGGPYGYTF; cdr3_nt: TGTGCCAGCAGCTTAGATGGGGGGCCTTATGGCTACACCTTC
clone_size: many; d_call: -; j_call: TRBJ2-7; v_call: TRBV9; cdr3_aa: CASSPSATGRTLPDEQYF; cdr3_nt: TGTGCCAGCAGCCCTAGCGCAACCGGACGGACCCTTCCCGACGAGCAGTACTTC
clone_size: many; d_call: -; j_call: TRBJ1-1; v_call: TRBV18; cdr3_aa: CASSLGGTMNTEAFF; cdr3_nt: TGTGCCAGCTCACTCGGGGGAACCATGAACACTGAAGCTTTCTTT
clone_size: many; d_call: -; j_call: TRBJ1-3; v_call: TRBV6-1; cdr3_aa: CASSPSIGNTIYF; cdr3_nt: TGTGCCAGCAGTCCAAGTATTGGAAACACCATATATTTT
clone_size: many; d_call: -; j_call: TRBJ2-3; v_call: TRBV6-2/TRBV6-3; cdr3_aa: CASSPRGRAQYF; cdr3_nt: TGTGCCAGCAGTCCACGGGGGCGAGCGCAGTATTTT
clone_size: many; d_call: -; j_call: TRBJ2-3; v_call: TRBV12-3/TRBV12-4; cdr3_aa: CASSFSGRPDTQYF; cdr3_nt: TGTGCCAGCAGTTTTTCTGGCAGGCCAGATACGCAGTATTTT
clone_size: many; d_call: TRBD1; j_call: TRBJ1-2; v_call: TRBV6-2/TRBV6-3; cdr3_aa: CASSYEGRGRFGYTF; cdr3_nt: TGTGCCAGCAGTTACGAGGGAAGGGGGCGTTTTGGCTACACCTTC
clone_size: few; d_call: -; j_call: TRBJ2-3; v_call: TRBV12-3/TRBV12-4; cdr3_aa: CASRPKDLPSTDTQYF; cdr3_nt: TGTGCCAGCAGACCGAAGGATCTGCCCAGCACAGATACGCAGTATTTT
clone_size: many; d_call: TRBD1; j_call: TRBJ2-2; v_call: TRBV12-3/TRBV12-4; cdr3_aa: CASSSQTGQDTGELFF; cdr3_nt: TGTGCCAGCAGTTCGCAGACAGGGCAGGACACCGGGGAGCTGTTTTTT
clone_size: -; d_call: TRBD1; j_call: TRBJ1-5; v_call: TRBV6-1; cdr3_aa: CASGLRGTGPQPQHF; cdr3_nt: TGTGCCAGCGGCCTAAGAGGGACAGGGCCACAGCCCCAGCATTTT
clone_size: many; d_call: TRBD1; j_call: TRBJ1-5; v_call: TRBV11-2; cdr3_aa: CASSFFAAGGSQPQHF; cdr3_nt: TGTGCCAGCAGCTTTTTTGCGGCAGGGGGCAGTCAGCCCCAGCATTTT
clone_size: many; d_call: -; j_call: TRBJ2-5; v_call: TRBV24-1; cdr3_aa: CATSGPLGAEKTQYF; cdr3_nt: TGTGCCACCAGTGGCCCATTGGGAGCCGAGAAGACCCAGTACTTC
clone_size: many; d_call: TRBD1; j_call: TRBJ1-5; v_call: TRBV20-1; cdr3_aa: CSATRIREGAYQPQHF; cdr3_nt: TGCAGTGCTACGAGAATACGAGAGGGGGCTTATCAGCCCCAGCATTTT
clone_size: -; d_call: -; j_call: TRBJ1-3; v_call: TRBV6-5; cdr3_aa: CASSYRGRGWSGNTIYF; cdr3_nt: TGTGCCAGCAGCTACCGAGGGAGGGGATGGTCTGGAAACACCATATATTTT
clone_size: many; d_call: TRBD1; j_call: TRBJ1-5; v_call: TRBV27; cdr3_aa: CASSARQGGGWGQPQHF; cdr3_nt: TGTGCCAGCAGTGCCCGACAGGGTGGAGGGTGGGGTCAGCCCCAGCATTTT
clone_size: many; d_call: -; j_call: TRBJ1-2; v_call: TRBV28; cdr3_aa: CASSNGQPYGYTF; cdr3_nt: TGTGCCAGCAGCAACGGACAGCCCTATGGCTACACCTTC
clone_size: many; d_call: -; j_call: TRBJ1-2; v_call: TRBV6-5; cdr3_aa: CASSYPWGGYTF; cdr3_nt: TGTGCCAGCAGTTACCCCTGGGGGGGCTACACCTTC
clone_size: -; d_call: -; j_call: TRBJ2-5; v_call: TRBV7-3; cdr3_aa: CASSLEGLAAETQYF; cdr3_nt: TGTGCCAGCAGCTTAGAAGGACTGGCGGCGGAGACCCAGTACTTC
clone_size: few; d_call: -; j_call: TRBJ2-4; v_call: TRBV5-1; cdr3_aa: CASSYREGAKNIQYF; cdr3_nt: TGCGCCAGCAGCTACAGGGAGGGTGCCAAAAACATTCAGTACTTC
clone_size: many; d_call: TRBD2; j_call: TRBJ2-7; v_call: TRBV6-2/TRBV6-3; cdr3_aa: CASSWTSGDYEQYF; cdr3_nt: TGTGCCAGCAGTTGGACTAGCGGGGATTACGAGCAGTACTTC
clone_size: many; d_call: -; j_call: TRBJ2-7; v_call: TRBV6-5; cdr3_aa: CASSYSERTYEQYF; cdr3_nt: TGTGCCAGCAGTTACTCAGAAAGAACCTACGAGCAGTACTTC
clone_size: -; d_call: -; j_call: TRBJ1-2; v_call: TRBV4-1; cdr3_aa: CASSQQPEQGLLNYGYTF; cdr3_nt: TGCGCCAGCAGCCAACAACCCGAGCAGGGACTCCTTAACTATGGCTACACCTTC
clone_size: few; d_call: TRBD1; j_call: TRBJ2-7; v_call: TRBV11-1; cdr3_aa: CASSFPTTGGYSYEQYF; cdr3_nt: TGTGCCAGCAGCTTTCCCACTACAGGGGGCTATTCCTACGAGCAGTACTTC
clone_size: -; d_call: -; j_call: TRBJ1-5; v_call: TRBV9; cdr3_aa: CASSVGQGQEPQHF; cdr3_nt: TGTGCCAGCAGCGTAGGGCAGGGGCAGGAGCCCCAGCATTTT
clone_size: many; d_call: TRBD2; j_call: TRBJ2-5; v_call: TRBV27; cdr3_aa: CASGTSGPQETQYF; cdr3_nt: TGTGCCAGCGGGACTAGCGGACCTCAAGAGACCCAGTACTTC
clone_size: many; d_call: -; j_call: TRBJ2-2; v_call: TRBV6-2/TRBV6-3; cdr3_aa: CASQGQGAGELFF; cdr3_nt: TGTGCCTCCCAGGGCCAGGGCGCCGGGGAGCTGTTTTTT
clone_size: many; d_call: -; j_call: TRBJ1-5; v_call: TRBV6-2/TRBV6-3; cdr3_aa: CASSAHIPANQPQHF; cdr3_nt: TGTGCCAGCAGTGCTCACATCCCGGCCAATCAGCCCCAGCATTTT
clone_size: many; d_call: -; j_call: TRBJ2-2; v_call: TRBV11-2; cdr3_aa: CASSLEGTSGGMELFF; cdr3_nt: TGTGCCAGCAGCTTAGAAGGGACTTCTGGGGGTATGGAGCTGTTTTTT
clone_size: many; d_call: TRBD2; j_call: TRBJ2-4; v_call: TRBV6-5; cdr3_aa: CASRSRGGTSKNIQYF; cdr3_nt: TGTGCCAGCAGATCCCGGGGGGGAACCTCCAAAAACATTCAGTACTTC
clone_size: many; d_call: -; j_call: TRBJ1-1; v_call: TRBV18; cdr3_aa: CASSFKDTEAFF; cdr3_nt: TGTGCCAGCTCTTTTAAGGACACTGAAGCTTTCTTT
clone_size: many; d_call: TRBD2; j_call: TRBJ2-7; v_call: TRBV27; cdr3_aa: CASSLGGRLYEQYF; cdr3_nt: TGTGCCAGCAGTTTAGGCGGGAGGTTGTACGAGCAGTACTTC
clone_size: few; d_call: TRBD1; j_call: TRBJ2-7; v_call: TRBV6-1; cdr3_aa: CASKTGTGAYEQYF; cdr3_nt: TGTGCCAGCAAGACCGGGACAGGAGCCTACGAGCAGTACTTC
clone_size: many; d_call: -; j_call: TRBJ2-6; v_call: TRBV10-3; cdr3_aa: CAISSSVGDSGANVLTF; cdr3_nt: TGTGCCATCAGTTCGTCAGTAGGGGACTCTGGGGCCAACGTCCTGACTTTC
clone_size: many; d_call: TRBD1; j_call: TRBJ2-7; v_call: TRBV28; cdr3_aa: CASSSGTVTYEQYF; cdr3_nt: TGTGCCAGCAGCTCCGGGACAGTGACCTACGAGCAGTACTTC
clone_size: -; d_call: -; j_call: TRBJ1-1; v_call: TRBV7-2; cdr3_aa: CASRLRQPNTEAFF; cdr3_nt: TGTGCCAGCAGATTACGGCAGCCGAACACTGAAGCTTTCTTT
clone_size: few; d_call: TRBD1; j_call: TRBJ1-2; v_call: TRBV29-1; cdr3_aa: CSVYLGTGGSGYTF; cdr3_nt: TGCAGCGTTTATCTGGGGACAGGGGGTTCTGGCTACACCTTC
clone_size: -; d_call: -; j_call: TRBJ1-6; v_call: TRBV12-3/TRBV12-4; cdr3_aa: CASSFQGRGSPLHF; cdr3_nt: TGTGCCAGCAGTTTCCAGGGGAGAGGATCACCCCTCCACTTT
clone_size: many; d_call: TRBD1; j_call: TRBJ2-7; v_call: TRBV24-1; cdr3_aa: CATSDYGTGDHEQYF; cdr3_nt: TGTGCCACCAGTGATTATGGGACAGGGGATCATGAGCAGTACTTC
clone_size: -; d_call: TRBD2; j_call: TRBJ2-7; v_call: TRBV19; cdr3_aa: CASSTSGALGEQYF; cdr3_nt: TGTGCCAGTAGTACCAGCGGGGCGCTCGGCGAGCAGTACTTC
clone_size: -; d_call: -; j_call: TRBJ2-7; v_call: TRBV11-2; cdr3_aa: CASSPVGLDEQYF; cdr3_nt: TGTGCCAGCAGCCCGGTAGGACTGGACGAGCAGTACTTC
clone_size: many; d_call: TRBD1; j_call: TRBJ1-1; v_call: TRBV20-1; cdr3_aa: CSANPGQGLGTEAFF; cdr3_nt: TGCAGTGCTAACCCGGGACAGGGACTCGGCACTGAAGCTTTCTTT